This is a list of T cell receptor beta chains from one sample in a study of shared clonotypes between healthy human individuals. Method: immunoSEQ multiplex PCR; TCRdb's copy keeps in-frame clones and lacks some. The table includes approximately 500,000 clones, less than 85% detected once. Sequencing was done on a sample of PBMCs. The source is a woman aged 35 to 49 in good health. Some clones in this sample may be carry-over from other donors' samples. CDR3s leave out the opening cysteine and the closing phenylalanine or tryptophan.

V gene	J gene	CDR3 protein
TRBV6-6	TRBJ1-4	ASSETNEKLF
TRBV4-3	.	ASSQEIAEGYEQY
TRBV6-1	TRBJ2-7	ASSIPRGFSYEQY
TRBV5-1	TRBJ2-1	ASRRQTSGRGLSYNEQF
TRBV18	TRBJ2-7	ASSVTASYEQY
TRBV2	TRBJ1-4	ASKEREEKLF
TRBV18	TRBJ2-7	ASSPTFRTSGLSYEQY
TRBV11-2	TRBJ2-1	ASSPGQGRVSLF
TRBV4-2	TRBJ2-3	ASSPSMTSQGYPDTQY
TRBV18	TRBJ2-5	ASSPEETQY
TRBV18	TRBJ1-1	ASSPQGGNTEAF
TRBV19	TRBJ2-7	ASSPLTAQGDEQY
TRBV6-5	TRBJ1-2	ASSGTTGVGYT
TRBV5-4	TRBJ2-5	ASSRPDTVQETQY
TRBV11-2	TRBJ2-3	ASSWRTVGPQY
TRBV7-8	TRBJ2-7	ASSQTSGSNGQY
TRBV20-1	TRBJ1-2	SARQDRGYT
TRBV2	TRBJ2-7	ASRGDHNPYEQY
TRBV19	TRBJ1-2	ASYTVRTRGRDGYT
TRBV5-1	TRBJ2-7	ASSWTGDAYEQY
TRBV18	TRBJ2-7	ASSPLGQGIYEQY
TRBV6-1	TRBJ2-7	ASSTDYSYEQY
TRBV9	TRBJ1-4	ASSVTPGRELF
TRBV7-9	TRBJ2-3	ASRPGLAGPRTSTDTQY
TRBV5-4	TRBJ2-2	ASSSQAGELF
TRBV28	TRBJ1-1	ASSLSGVDTEAF
TRBV4-2	TRBJ2-2	ASSHDRTGGGELF
TRBV28	TRBJ2-1	ASSSAGGPHNEQF